Sequencing of this TCR beta chain was carried out in a study of regulatory T cells in long-lasting Graves disease. Study-wide results and limits: TCR diversity was lower in persistent than newly diagnosed Graves' disease.

The time point: persistent/refractory GD, antithyroid drugs over 5 years with positive TRAb. The authors made the TCR library using RNA they extracted from PBMCs. The germline CDR1 and CDR2 sequences are MNHNS and SASEGT. Trimming at V came to 8 bases and at J to 7 bases, leaving 10 bases not matched to a gene. This CDR3 region has 15 residues. This clonotype was counted only a few times. As yet, its antigen is unknown. Libraries of TCR beta came from iRepertoire HTBI primers plus Arm-PCR of CDR3 regions. One entry per CDR3 protein, called by TCRdb with MiXCR from the multiplex PCR reads. The sample records approximately 350,000 distinct CDR3 sequences, 20% to 25% being singletons.

The sequences come from peripheral blood mononuclear cells (PBMCs), collected when the disease was refractory, from a patient treated with antithyroid drugs. The rearrangement links TRBV6-1 to TRBJ2-1, with 11 bases identical to TRBD1. The receptor was derived from a woman aged 40 to 50 with Graves disease. In nucleotides, the CDR3 is TGTGCCAGCGGGAATGCGGGACAGGGGGGGAATGAGCAGTTCTTC. Translating gives CASGNAGQGGNEQFF.